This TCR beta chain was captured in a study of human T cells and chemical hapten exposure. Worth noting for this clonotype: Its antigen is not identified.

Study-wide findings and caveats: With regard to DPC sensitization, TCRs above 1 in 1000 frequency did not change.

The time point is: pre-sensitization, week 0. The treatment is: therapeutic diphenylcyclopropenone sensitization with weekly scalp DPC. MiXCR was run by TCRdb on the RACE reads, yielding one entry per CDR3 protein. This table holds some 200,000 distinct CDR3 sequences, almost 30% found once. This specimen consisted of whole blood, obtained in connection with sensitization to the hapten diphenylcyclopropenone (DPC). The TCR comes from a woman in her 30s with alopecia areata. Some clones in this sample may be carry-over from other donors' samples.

The CDR3 sequence is CASSPDSEKLFF. The CDR3 bases are TGTGCCAGCAGTCCCGATAGTGAAAAACTGTTTTTT. The rearrangement uses TRBV7-9 and TRBJ1-4; D gene ambiguous. The CDR3 spans 12 residues. In germline, CDR1 is SEHNR, CDR2 FQNEAQ (reference sequence). The ends were cut back, 6 bases at V and 7 bases at J, with 9 bases in the middle.